These 21 T cell receptor beta chains share one sample of origin, sequenced in a study of shared T cell receptors in the human thymus. Assay: immunoSEQ multiplex PCR; the TCRdb copy retains only in-frame clones and omits some. The repertoire holds hundreds of thousands of clones, with approximately 89% as singletons. This sample also belongs to another study, concerning human thymus T cells.

What was sequenced was thymocytes. The source is a boy younger than two with a congenital heart defect.

This chain links TRBV4-1 with TRBJ2-7; D is perhaps TRBD2 (5 bases). V dropped 1 base and J dropped 7 bases, with 14 bases sitting between them. CDR1 is MGHRA and CDR2 is YSYEKL in the germline V gene. The CDR3 length is 14 residues. The CDR3 region is CASSQGWIGVEQYF. CDR3 bases: TGCGCCAGCAGCCAAGGCTGGATCGGGGTTGAGCAGTACTTC.

The chain's CDR3 is CASSLSYRGYDGYTF. The CDR3 DNA reads TGTGCCAGCAGTTTATCGTACAGGGGGTATGATGGCTACACCTTC. This chain links TRBV27 with TRBJ1-2; 8 bases map to TRBD1. CDR1 is MNHEY and CDR2 is SMNVEV in the germline V gene (reference sequence). Unmatched junction bases numbered 6, after V lost 0 bases and J lost 6 bases. The CDR3 consists of 15 residues.

The genes are TRBV6-5 and TRBJ1-5; D perhaps matches TRBD1 (5 bases). The CDR3 sequence is 14 residues long. Germline V gene sequence: CDR1 MNHEY, CDR2 SVGAGI. V lost 5 bases to trimming and J lost 4 bases, with 12 bases between them. The CDR3 sequence: CASSDKGLNQPQHF. CDR3 DNA sequence: TGTGCCAGCAGTGATAAGGGGTTGAATCAGCCCCAGCATTTT.

The genes are TRBV25-1 and TRBJ1-4; 8 bases fit TRBD1. From germline, CDR1 is MGHDK and CDR2 SYGVNS. The CDR3 length is 18 residues. The V segment lost 3 bases and the J segment 3 bases; nucleotides outside the gene matches: 12. CDR3 coding DNA: TGTGCCAGCAGTGATTCTAGGGCAGGGGGCGCCTCTAATGAAAAACTGTTTTTT. It yields the protein CASSDSRAGGASNEKLFF.

The chain uses TRBV5-8 and TRBJ2-3; TRBD2 agrees at 16 bases. With 2 bases clipped from V and 2 bases from J, the junction kept 11 bases outside the gene matches. CDR3 length: 20 residues. From germline, CDR1 is SGHTS and CDR2 YDEGEE. In nucleotides, the CDR3 is TGTGCCAGCAGCTTACCGGGACTAGCGGGGGGGCACACACACACAGATACGCAGTATTTT. It is translated as CASSLPGLAGGHTHTDTQYF.

The chain links TRBV4-1 to TRBJ2-5; 9 positions agree with TRBD2. With 0 bases clipped from V and 5 bases from J, the junction kept 13 bases outside the gene matches. CDR1 MGHRA and CDR2 YSYEKL come from the germline V gene. This CDR3 has 18 amino acids. CDR3 nucleotide sequence: TGCGCCAGCAGCCAAGAGGGGGGGGCTAGCGGGAAAGTGGAGACCCAGTACTTC. Translation: CASSQEGGASGKVETQYF.

Only a few counts were recorded for this clone. The genes are TRBV7-2 and TRBJ1-2, with D unresolved. The CDR3 is made up of 14 amino acids. The V gene's germline CDR1 is SGHTA and CDR2 FQGNSA. Trimming stripped 2 bases from V and 0 bases from J, with 7 bases between. The CDR3 sequence is CASSLLPANYGYTF. CDR3 bases: TGTGCCAGCAGCTTACTCCCCGCTAACTATGGCTACACCTTC.

This clone was counted between two and nine times. The CDR3 spells CAWRYRSPNEKLFF. CDR3 nucleotide sequence: TGTGCCTGGAGATACAGATCGCCTAATGAAAAACTGTTTTTT. V is TRBV30 and J is TRBJ1-4; D gene unclear. CDR3 length: 14 amino acids. V shed 3 bases and J shed 3 bases, with 11 bases lying between them. CDR1 is GTSNPN and CDR2 is SVGIG in the germline V gene (reference sequence).

This chain links TRBV28 with TRBJ1-1; 7 nucleotides match TRBD1. Germline trimming cut 5 bases from V and 0 bases from J; bases unmatched to any gene: 30. Germline lookup yields CDR1 MDHEN and CDR2 SYDVKM. The CDR3 length is 23 residues. The CDR3 nucleotides read TGTGCCAGCAGTCAATGGGGACAGAGGGGGGCATCTAACCCTCCTAACATGAACACTGAAGCTTTCTTT. Its translation: CASSQWGQRGASNPPNMNTEAFF.

V and J are TRBV12-5 and TRBJ1-2; 7 bases match TRBD1. Germline CDR1 is LGHNT and CDR2 is FRNRAP. The CDR3 is made up of 15 amino acids. J gave up 4 bases and V 5 bases, and 10 bases lay outside the gene matches. CDR3 bases: TGTGCTAGTGGTCCTACAGGGGAAGCTTCCTATGGCTACACCTTC. The encoded protein is CASGPTGEASYGYTF. The full variable domain, rest sourced from reference TRBV12-5 and TRBJ1-2, is DARVTQTPRHKVTEMGQEVTMRCQPILGHNTVFWYRQTMMQGLELLAYFRNRAPLDDSGMPKDRFSAEMPDATLATLKIQPSEPRDSAVYFCASGPTGEASYGYTFGSGTRLTVV.

V and J are TRBV4-1 and TRBJ2-2; D is unresolved. From germline, CDR1 is MGHRA and CDR2 YSYEKL. The CDR3 covers 15 residues. The V end lost 3 bases, the J end lost 5 bases, and 13 bases lay between the germline ends. CDR3 nucleotides: TGCGCCAGCAGCCATATCGCGGAGCGAACCGGGGAGCTGTTTTTT. Protein: CASSHIAERTGELFF.

The chain couples TRBV4-3 to TRBJ1-2, with 9 bases that match TRBD1. This CDR3 has 14 amino acids. V trimming: 0 bases; J trimming: 8 bases; junction bases outside the gene matches: 4. CDR1 is LGHNA and CDR2 is YSLEER in the germline V gene. The DNA for the CDR3 is TGCGCCAGCAGCCAAGAGGGGACAGGGACCGGCTACACCTTC. Encoded protein: CASSQEGTGTGYTF.

The CDR3 protein is CASSQDGGLTGGENSFF. The CDR3 nucleotides are TGCGCCAGCAGCCAAGACGGGGGCCTCACAGGGGGCGAGAATTCTTTCTTT. This chain joins TRBV4-3 and TRBJ1-1; 9 bases line up with TRBD1. The length of the CDR3 is 17 residues. Germline-derived CDR1 and CDR2 are LGHNA and YSLEER. V shed 0 bases, J shed 12 bases, and the junction held 17 bases outside the gene matches.

The J gene is TRBJ2-7, the V gene TRBV27, with TRBD1 matching 8 bases. The CDR3 is 17 residues long. V lost 6 bases to trimming and J lost 4 bases; unmatched junction nucleotides: 17. Germline assignment: CDR1 MNHEY and CDR2 SMNVEV (reference sequence). CDR3 nucleotide sequence: TGTGCCAGCAGAGGGCCGCAGGGGGCCGGTGGTTCGTACGAGCAGTACTTC. Amino acids: CASRGPQGAGGSYEQYF.

The DNA for the CDR3 is TGTGCCTGGAGTCCAGACAGCATCGGAAACACCATATATTTT. Translated: CAWSPDSIGNTIYF. The chain recombines TRBV30 with TRBJ1-3, with a weak D call TRBD1 (5 bases). The ends were cut back, 2 bases at V and 4 bases at J, with 12 bases in the middle. The germline V gene has CDR1 GTSNPN and CDR2 SVGIG (reference sequence). The CDR3 runs 14 residues.

V usage is TRBV27 and J usage is TRBJ1-5; 9 bases map to TRBD1. The V gene end was trimmed by 6 bases and the J gene end by 6 bases; junction bases not matched to a gene: 6. The germline V gene has CDR1 MNHEY and CDR2 SMNVEV (reference sequence). The CDR3 has 14 residues. CDR3 bases: TGTGCCAGCAGGGACAGGGGATGCGGTCAGCCCCAGCATTTT. This gives the protein CASRDRGCGQPQHF.

The rearrangement links TRBV7-9 to TRBJ2-1, with a weak D call TRBD1 (6 bases). Germline assignment: CDR1 SEHNR and CDR2 FQNEAQ (reference sequence). This CDR3 region has 16 residues. The V end was cut by 1 base, the J end by 8 bases, with 18 bases between. CDR3 residues: CASSLDRAKGTDEQFF. The CDR3 bases are TGTGCCAGCAGCTTAGACAGGGCCAAGGGTACGGATGAGCAGTTCTTC.

The chain has TRBV11-2 and TRBJ2-7, with TRBD1 matching over 8 bases. Losses at the gene ends were 5 bases for V and 6 bases for J; bases not matched to a gene: 9. The germline V gene encodes CDR1 SGHAT and CDR2 FQNNGV. The CDR3 runs to 14 residues. The CDR3 DNA reads as TGTGCCAGCAGCCCCCGACAGGGGTCGGGCGAGCAGTACTTC. Protein product: CASSPRQGSGEQYF. The full variable domain, its missing parts supplied by reference TRBV11-2 and TRBJ2-7, is EAGVAQSPRYKIIEKRQSVAFWCNPISGHATLYWYQQILGQGPKLLIQFQNNGVVDDSQLPKDRFSAERLKGVDSTLKIQPAKLEDSAVYLCASSPRQGSGEQYFGPGTRLTVT.

The rearrangement links TRBV6-1 to TRBJ1-4; D is uncertain. This CDR3 region has 15 residues. With 4 bases removed from V and 3 bases from J, the gap between germline ends came to 12 bases. Germline loops: CDR1 MNHNS, CDR2 SASEGT. Here the CDR3 reads CASSVKGEANEKLFF. The CDR3 region has the DNA TGTGCCAGCAGTGTAAAAGGAGAAGCTAATGAAAAACTGTTTTTT.

This rearrangement joins TRBV5-4 to TRBJ2-7, with a possible D match to TRBD1 (5 bases). Per the germline V gene, CDR1 is SGHNT and CDR2 is YYREEE (reference sequence). This CDR3 is 16 amino acids long. Trimming removed 2 bases at V and 2 bases at J, with 17 bases between. This CDR3 is CASSLRVTELTYEQYF. The CDR3 DNA is TGTGCCAGCAGCTTAAGGGTGACAGAATTAACCTACGAGCAGTACTTC.

V is TRBV5-4 and J is TRBJ1-6; 8 positions agree with TRBD1. Germline CDR1 reads SGHNT; CDR2 reads YYREEE (reference sequence). This CDR3 is built from 15 residues. V shed 2 bases and J 10 bases; nucleotides not matched to a gene: 8. The CDR3 spells CASSFGTDRGSPLHF. The DNA of the CDR3 is TGTGCCAGCAGCTTCGGAACTGACAGGGGATCACCCCTCCACTTT.